These 12 T cell receptor beta chains originate from one sample sequenced in a study of PD-L1 blockade in urothelial cancer. TCRdb's copy holds only in-frame clones and misses some; the assay was immunoSEQ multiplex PCR. This sample has approximately 86,000 clones, with around 85% found just once. Time point here: pretreatment peripheral blood. This specimen was PBMCs, taken around atezolizumab (anti-PD-L1) treatment. The receptors shown here come from a man in his forties or fifties with urothelial cancer.

The chain combines TRBV7-2 with TRBJ2-1; 13 positions agree with TRBD2. Germline loops: CDR1 SGHTA, CDR2 FQGNSA. With 4 bases clipped from V and 7 bases from J, the junction kept 7 bases outside the gene matches. The CDR3 has 16 residues. The CDR3 DNA is TGTGCCAGCAGCTCCCCGACTAGCGGGAGGAGGAATGAGCAGTTCTTC. It is translated as CASSSPTSGRRNEQFF.

The V and J genes are TRBV28 and TRBJ1-2; D possibly corresponds to TRBD1 (5 bases). The CDR3 sequence is 15 residues long. Germline lookup yields CDR1 MDHEN and CDR2 SYDVKM. V shed 6 bases and J shed 0 bases, with 14 bases lying between them. The CDR3 coding sequence is TGTGCCAGCAGCGGGGGTGAGCTCGCTAACTATGGCTACACCTTC. It translates to CASSGGELANYGYTF.

The chain has TRBV28 and TRBJ1-5; a possible D gene is TRBD1 (5 bases). V shed 5 bases and J shed 6 bases, with 11 bases lying between them. The CDR3 contains 13 residues. CDR1 and CDR2 (germline): MDHEN, SYDVKM. The CDR3 reads CASSPGGVQPQHF. CDR3 coding DNA: TGTGCCAGCAGTCCCGGAGGGGTTCAGCCCCAGCATTTT. The full variable domain, completed using reference TRBV28 and TRBJ1-5, is DVKVTQSSRYLVKRTGEKVFLECVQDMDHENMFWYRQDPGLGLRLIYFSYDVKMKEKGDIPEGYSVSREKKERFSLILESASTNQTSMYLCASSPGGVQPQHFGDGTRLSIL.

This clone was seen once. The rearrangement uses TRBV2 and TRBJ2-7; 7 nucleotides align to TRBD2. The ends lost 7 bases at V and 0 bases at J; junction bases unmatched: 12. The germline CDR1 and CDR2 sequences are SNHLY and FYNNEI. The CDR3 sequence is 16 residues long. CDR3 DNA sequence: TGTGCCAGCATCCCCTTCGGAGCGGGGAGCTCCTACGAGCAGTACTTC. Its translation is CASIPFGAGSSYEQYF.

CDR3 nucleotide sequence: TGCGCCAGTACAACCGGGACTGTAGATGAAAAACTGTTTTTT. This translates into CASTTGTVDEKLFF. V gene TRBV5-1 combines with J gene TRBJ1-4; weak D call: TRBD1 (5 bases). The CDR3 spans 14 residues. The V end lost 8 bases, the J end lost 6 bases, and 17 bases lay between the germline ends. Germline values: CDR1 SGHRS, CDR2 YFSETQ.

V gene TRBV11-2 combines with J gene TRBJ1-1; D remains unclear. Germline values: CDR1 SGHAT, CDR2 FQNNGV. CDR3 length: 17 residues. Trimming removed 1 base from V and 1 base from J, with 16 bases in between. As DNA, the CDR3 is TGTGCCAGCAGCTTAGGGAGTTCCAACCGCGGGAACACTGAAGCTTTCTTT. This gives the protein CASSLGSSNRGNTEAFF.

This rearrangement joins TRBV27 to TRBJ2-7; 11 bases agree with TRBD1. V was clipped by 6 bases and J by 3 bases; unmatched bases: 7. The CDR3 totals 15 residues. Germline CDR1 MNHEY, CDR2 SMNVEV (reference sequence). The CDR3 coding sequence is TGTGCCAGCAGCACCCTCGGGACAGGGGGCTACGAGCAGTACTTC. Encoded protein: CASSTLGTGGYEQYF.

The chain recombines TRBV7-2 with TRBJ2-1; TRBD1 might be the D (5 bases). The germline V gene has CDR1 SGHTA and CDR2 FQGNSA. The CDR3 totals 13 residues. V was clipped by 5 bases and J by 4 bases, with 9 bases between them. As DNA, the CDR3 is TGTGCCAGCAGCCGACAGCCGTACAATGAGCAGTTCTTC. This gives the protein CASSRQPYNEQFF.

The chain carries TRBV5-6 and TRBJ1-5; tentatively, D is TRBD1 (5 bases). Between the trimmed V and J ends, which lost 6 bases and 3 bases, there was a span of 16 bases. The CDR3 length is 15 residues. Germline loops: CDR1 SGHDT, CDR2 YYEEEE. The DNA for the CDR3 is TGTGCCAGCATGCTATGGGGGGGAAACAATCAGCCCCAGCATTTT. It encodes CASMLWGGNNQPQHF. Using reference TRBV5-6 and TRBJ1-5 for the parts outside the CDR3, the full variable domain is DAGVTQSPTHLIKTRGQQVTLRCSPKSGHDTVSWYQQALGQGPQFIFQYYEEEERQRGNFPDRFSGHQFPNYSSELNVNALLLGDSALYLCASMLWGGNNQPQHFGDGTRLSIL.

The chain links TRBV9 to TRBJ1-2, with D unresolved. Germline lookup yields CDR1 SGDLS and CDR2 YYNGEE. The germline V and J ends were trimmed by 5 bases and 0 bases, with 11 bases remaining between them. This CDR3 contains 14 residues. The CDR3 here is CASSHDMSNYGYTF. The DNA of the CDR3 is TGTGCCAGCAGTCACGACATGTCTAACTATGGCTACACCTTC.

This chain joins TRBV19 and TRBJ2-1; no firm D call. V dropped 2 bases and J dropped 7 bases, with 15 bases sitting between them. This CDR3 spans 15 amino acids. The germline gives CDR1 LNHDA, CDR2 SQIVND (reference sequence). CDR3 nucleotides: TGTGCCAGTAGTATACAGTCGACTCCTCATAATGAGCAGTTCTTC. Residues: CASSIQSTPHNEQFF.

The rearrangement joins TRBV28 to TRBJ2-7; 14 bases are shared with TRBD2. The CDR3 covers 16 residues. The J segment lost 3 bases and the V segment lost 7 bases, leaving 8 bases of the junction unmatched. In germline, CDR1 is MDHEN, CDR2 SYDVKM. Here the CDR3 DNA reads TGTGCCAGCACCTCTCCGGGACTAGCGGGGGACTACGAGCAGTACTTC. Translation: CASTSPGLAGDYEQYF.